This T cell receptor (beta chain) comes out of a study of blood T cell repertoires in COVID-19. Study in general: The samples span acute and convalescent COVID-19 from the United States, Italy and Spain. PBMCs, B-cell-depleted T cells, or T cells provided the cDNA or gDNA that made up the material.

Original methodology: Using reference gene primer amplification, nucleated cell counts were estimated. The method was immunoSEQ multiplex PCR; TCRdb's version includes in-frame clones alone and lacks a portion of them. V, J and clone size derive from that table, while D and trimming were established from the DNA sequence. The table lists 160,000 or so clones, about four fifths of them singletons, with approximately 11% in the top ten. The CDR3 runs to 14 residues. The trim removed 6 bases at V and 5 bases at J, leaving 8 bases unmatched. Per the germline V gene, CDR1 is SGDLS and CDR2 is YYNGEE. The origin of this receptor is a man in his 60s with active or convalescent COVID-19. Sequencing was performed on peripheral blood. The chain uses TRBV9 and TRBJ1-1; 9 bases map to TRBD1. As DNA, the CDR3 is TGTGCCAGCAACAGGGGGCCCGAAAAAACTGAAGCTTTCTTT. Its translation is CASNRGPEKTEAFF.